Listed below are T cell receptor beta chains from one sample, sequenced in a study of PD-L1 blockade in urothelial cancer. Profiled with immunoSEQ multiplex PCR; TCRdb holds only in-frame clones, not every one. The sample consists of about 130,000 clones, around 84% of them appearing once. This specimen consisted of PBMCs, obtained around atezolizumab (anti-PD-L1) treatment. Receptor source: a man aged 50 to 59 with urothelial cancer. The CDR3 runs from the conserved cysteine through the conserved F or W. A D gene is named only where the DNA matches it firmly. Only some rows state a clone size, as once, few, many or a class for expanded clones.

DNA: TGTGCCAGCAGCGCCGGACAGGGAAAGACCCAGTACTTC; CDR3: CASSAGQGKTQYF; size: .; D: TRBD1; V: TRBV11-3; J: TRBJ2-5
DNA: TGTGCCAGCAGCTTCCCCGGGACTAACCAAGAGACCCAGTACTTC; CDR3: CASSFPGTNQETQYF; size: .; D: TRBD2; V: TRBV5-4; J: TRBJ2-5
DNA: TGTGCCAGCAGCCTTAAGCGGGCCGGCACAGATACGCAGTATTTT; CDR3: CASSLKRAGTDTQYF; size: few; D: .; V: TRBV7-2; J: TRBJ2-3
DNA: TGTGCCAGCAAGACTAGCGGGACGTCGAACACCGGGGAGCTGTTTTTT; CDR3: CASKTSGTSNTGELFF; size: once; D: TRBD2; V: TRBV27; J: TRBJ2-2
DNA: TGTGCCAGCAGGAAGACAGGGGACATGAACACTGAAGCTTTCTTT; CDR3: CASRKTGDMNTEAFF; size: .; D: TRBD1; V: TRBV7-3; J: TRBJ1-1
DNA: TGTGCCAGCAGCACGGCCGGGACAGGGAACACTGAAGCTTTCTTT; CDR3: CASSTAGTGNTEAFF; size: .; D: TRBD1; V: TRBV5-5; J: TRBJ1-1
DNA: TGTGCCAGCAGCTTAACAGCGAACACCGGGGAGCTGTTTTTT; CDR3: CASSLTANTGELFF; size: .; D: .; V: TRBV11-3; J: TRBJ2-2
DNA: TGTGCCAGCAGTGAATTGGGGCCGTTGGTTGAGCAGTTCTTC; CDR3: CASSELGPLVEQFF; size: .; D: .; V: TRBV6-1; J: TRBJ2-1
DNA: TGTGCCAGTAGCCAGGGACAGGGGTTCGGTCAGCCCCAGCATTTT; CDR3: CASSQGQGFGQPQHF; size: .; D: TRBD1; V: TRBV19; J: TRBJ1-5
DNA: TGTGCCAGCAGCTTAGACTCTCCTAGCGGGAGTGCCGATGAGCAGTTCTTC; CDR3: CASSLDSPSGSADEQFF; size: .; D: TRBD2; V: TRBV11-3; J: TRBJ2-1
DNA: TGTGCCAGCAGGGCAGACAGGGCCCGGGGCACCGGGGAGCTGTTTTTT; CDR3: CASRADRARGTGELFF; size: few; D: TRBD1; V: TRBV2; J: TRBJ2-2
DNA: TGTGCCAGCAGCCAACTCCAGGGAGGCACCGGGGAGCTGTTTTTT; CDR3: CASSQLQGGTGELFF; size: .; D: .; V: TRBV6-6; J: TRBJ2-2
DNA: TGTGCCAGCAGTCGCGGTCCAGATACGCAGTATTTT; CDR3: CASSRGPDTQYF; size: .; D: .; V: TRBV28; J: TRBJ2-3
DNA: TGTGCCAGCAGCCGACTAGCGGGAGGAGGGGTCGCAGATACGCAGTATTTT; CDR3: CASSRLAGGGVADTQYF; size: .; D: TRBD2; V: TRBV7-3; J: TRBJ2-3
DNA: TGCAGCGTTCCGCGTAACTATGGCTACACCTTC; CDR3: CSVPRNYGYTF; size: once; D: .; V: TRBV29-1; J: TRBJ1-2
DNA: TGTGCCAGCTCAGTTCACCGGGACTATGAGGGGGAGCTGTTTTTT; CDR3: CASSVHRDYEGELFF; size: .; D: TRBD2; V: TRBV18; J: TRBJ2-2
DNA: TGCGCCAGCAGCTTGGGGCCAGGCCGCACAGATACGCAGTATTTT; CDR3: CASSLGPGRTDTQYF; size: .; D: .; V: TRBV5-1; J: TRBJ2-3
DNA: TGTGCCAGCAGTTATGGGGGACTAGCGGTCAATGAGCAGTTCTTC; CDR3: CASSYGGLAVNEQFF; size: .; D: TRBD2; V: TRBV6-5; J: TRBJ2-1
DNA: TGTGCCAGTAGTAACAGGGGTAGTTCGAACACTGAAGCTTTCTTT; CDR3: CASSNRGSSNTEAFF; size: once; D: TRBD1; V: TRBV19; J: TRBJ1-1
DNA: TGTGCCATCAGTCGGCAGGGTGAGACTGAAGCTTTCTTT; CDR3: CAISRQGETEAFF; size: once; D: .; V: TRBV10-3; J: TRBJ1-1
DNA: TGTGCCAGCAGCTTAGGTCAGGGATCAACTTTCTTT; CDR3: CASSLGQGSTFF; size: .; D: .; V: TRBV7-9; J: TRBJ1-1
DNA: TGTGCCAGCAGTTACTCCATGGACAGGGCTATTGAGCAGTTCTTC; CDR3: CASSYSMDRAIEQFF; size: .; D: TRBD1; V: TRBV6-6; J: TRBJ2-1